The clone carrying this T cell receptor beta chain was picked up many times. This specimen belongs to a study of T cell repertoires in cytomegalovirus infection. The CDR3 is 12 amino acids. Looked up from germline, CDR1 is SGHVS and CDR2 is FNYEAQ. The V and J ends lost 5 bases and 7 bases respectively, with 8 bases between them. TCRdb reanalysed the reads using MiXCR and keeps one entry per CDR3 protein. The sample consists of hundreds of thousands of distinct CDR3 sequences, 20% to 30% of them appearing once. Sequenced material: CD8+ T cells from PBMCs. The chain couples TRBV7-6 to TRBJ2-2; D call uncertain. The receptor was isolated from a human donor in good health (CMV status not recorded). Some clones in this sample may be carry-over from other donors' samples. The CDR3 loop is CASSNWNGELFF. Here the CDR3 DNA reads TGTGCCAGCAGCAACTGGAACGGGGAGCTGTTTTTT.